Each of the 28 T cell receptor beta chains below was sequenced from the same sample in a study of T cell responses to AZD1222 COVID-19 vaccine. Only in-frame clones appear in the TCRdb table, and some are missing; sequencing was by immunoSEQ multiplex PCR. The table lists tens of thousands of clones, under 90% of them singletons. The sequenced sample was peripheral blood, obtained 28 days after the second AZD1222 dose. The source is an adult who received the AZD1222 COVID-19 vaccine.

The genes are TRBV5-1 and TRBJ2-3; 7 nucleotides line up with TRBD2. The CDR3 totals 16 residues. V lost 4 bases to trimming and J lost 0 bases; unmatched junction nucleotides: 8. Germline CDR1 SGHRS, CDR2 YFSETQ. The CDR3 region has the DNA TGCGCCAGCAGCAATCTCCCTAGCGGAAGCACAGATACGCAGTATTTT. It encodes CASSNLPSGSTDTQYF.

This clone was seen only once. The CDR3 here is CASSQPQENSPLHF. CDR3 coding DNA: TGTGCCAGCAGCCAACCTCAGGAGAATTCACCCCTCCACTTT. The chain carries TRBV3-1 (or the pseudogene TRBV3-2) and TRBJ1-6; D not certain. V lost 2 bases and J 7 bases, leaving 9 bases between the germline ends. CDR3 length equals 14 residues. CDR1 and CDR2 from the germline V gene are LGHDT and YNNKEL (reference sequence).

This chain links TRBV5-1 with TRBJ2-7; TRBD2 aligns across 8 bases. The CDR3 totals 15 residues. CDR1 is SGHRS and CDR2 is YFSETQ in the germline V gene. V was clipped by 2 bases and J by 1 base; unmatched bases: 5. CDR3 nucleotide sequence: TGCGCCAGCAGCTTAAGGCGGGGGGCTTCCTACGAGCAGTACTTC. Residues: CASSLRRGASYEQYF.

The genes are TRBV3-1 (or the pseudogene TRBV3-2) and TRBJ2-7; TRBD1 matches 7 bases. The germline V gene encodes CDR1 LGHDT and CDR2 YNNKEL (reference sequence). CDR3 length equals 16 residues. The V segment lost 0 bases and the J segment 3 bases; nucleotides outside the gene matches: 8. The CDR3, as DNA: TGTGCCAGCAGCCAAGATAAACAGGGGAAGGACTACGAGCAGTACTTC. It translates to CASSQDKQGKDYEQYF.

The chain is built from TRBV5-4 and TRBJ1-2; D is unclear. CDR1 and CDR2 (germline): SGHNT, YYREEE (reference sequence). CDR3 length equals 13 residues. V lost 2 bases and J lost 8, with 13 bases in between. In nucleotides, the CDR3 is TGTGCCAGCAGCTTCGGCGGGCCGAGCGGCTACACCTTC. Encoded protein: CASSFGGPSGYTF.

The chain joins TRBV25-1 to TRBJ1-1, with a possible D match to TRBD1 (6 bases). V was clipped by 10 bases and J by 2 bases, with 14 bases between them. Germline loops: CDR1 MGHDK, CDR2 SYGVNS. The CDR3 loop spans 13 amino acids. The CDR3 bases are TGTGCCACGACTAAACAGGGTAACACTGAAGCTTTCTTT. This translates into CATTKQGNTEAFF.

This rearrangement joins TRBV4-3 to TRBJ2-5; D is undetermined. This CDR3 contains 12 residues. Deletions cut 0 bases from V and 5 bases from J, with 4 bases between. In germline, CDR1 is LGHNA, CDR2 YSLEER. The CDR3 protein is CASSQDRETQYF. CDR3 DNA sequence: TGCGCCAGCAGCCAAGACCGGGAGACCCAGTACTTC.

The rearrangement links TRBV6-1 to TRBJ2-3, with no clear D. Looked up from germline, CDR1 is MNHNS and CDR2 is SASEGT. There are 15 residues in the CDR3. Trimming stripped 1 base from V and 4 bases from J, with 12 bases between. The CDR3 is CASSEGGLSSDTQYF. The DNA of the CDR3 is TGTGCCAGCAGTGAAGGGGGTTTGTCCTCAGATACGCAGTATTTT.

The chain recombines TRBV4-1 with TRBJ1-4; no clear D. The CDR3 has 16 residues. The V end lost 2 bases, the J end lost 5 bases, and 15 bases lay between the germline ends. Germline V gene data show CDR1 as MGHRA and CDR2 as YSYEKL. CDR3 region: CASSQRRFGENEKLFF. CDR3 sequence (DNA): TGCGCCAGCAGCCAAAGGAGGTTCGGGGAAAATGAAAAACTGTTTTTT.

This chain uses TRBV10-3 with TRBJ1-2, with 7 positions matching TRBD1. Germline V gene data show CDR1 as ENHRY and CDR2 as SYGVKD. This CDR3 is built from 15 residues. V was pared by 9 bases and J by 6 bases, with 16 bases of the junction left unmatched. The CDR3 sequence is CAIKKSGTAGDGYTF. CDR3 nucleotides: TGTGCCATAAAAAAAAGCGGGACAGCCGGCGATGGCTACACCTTC.

The rearrangement joins TRBV5-1 to TRBJ2-3; 10 bases are shared with TRBD2. Germline lookup yields CDR1 SGHRS and CDR2 YFSETQ. J lost 2 bases, V lost 4 bases, and 4 bases had no gene match. The CDR3 is 15 residues long. This CDR3 reads CASSIGTSDTDTQYF. For the CDR3, the DNA is TGCGCCAGCAGCATCGGGACTAGCGACACAGATACGCAGTATTTT.

CDR3 bases: TGTGCCAGCGCCCGAGGGGGGTCTACCTACGAGCAGTACTTC. This gives the protein CASARGGSTYEQYF. The J gene is TRBJ2-7, the V gene TRBV25-1; D is perhaps TRBD1 or TRBD2 (6 bases each). From germline, CDR1 is MGHDK and CDR2 SYGVNS. The V end was cut by 8 bases, the J end by 2 bases, with 16 bases between. CDR3 length: 14 amino acids.

This clone was detected a few times. The V call is TRBV7-9, the J call TRBJ2-7; the D is unclear. Trimming removed 3 bases from V and 2 bases from J, with 5 bases in between. In germline, CDR1 is SEHNR, CDR2 FQNEAQ (reference sequence). The CDR3 sequence is 12 residues long. The CDR3 loop is CASSFNPYEQYF. CDR3 sequence (DNA): TGTGCCAGCAGCTTCAACCCCTACGAGCAGTACTTC.

The chain links TRBV19 to TRBJ2-3, with 11 bases identical to TRBD1. The CDR3 has 16 residues. CDR1 is LNHDA and CDR2 is SQIVND in the germline V gene (reference sequence). With V trimmed by 3 bases and J by 4 bases, 6 bases remained unmatched. CDR3 region: CASSIPGQGAPDTQYF. In DNA form, the CDR3 reads TGTGCCAGTAGTATCCCCGGACAGGGGGCGCCAGATACGCAGTATTTT.

V and J are TRBV4-3 and TRBJ1-1; 7 bases are shared with TRBD1. This CDR3 contains 13 residues. CDR1 LGHNA and CDR2 YSLEER come from the germline V gene. Germline trimming cut 1 base from V and 11 bases from J; bases unmatched to any gene: 7. The CDR3 loop is CASSQGRQGAAFF. The CDR3 DNA reads as TGCGCCAGCAGCCAAGGCAGACAGGGTGCGGCTTTCTTT.

The chain employs TRBV5-4 and TRBJ1-1; tentative D call: TRBD1 (6 bases). The CDR3 has 15 residues. CDR1 and CDR2 from the germline V gene are SGHNT and YYREEE (reference sequence). The V end lost 7 bases, the J end lost 0 bases, and 16 bases lay between the germline ends. The CDR3 DNA is TGTGCCAGCCGTTACGAGGGGGGCCTGAACACTGAAGCTTTCTTT. Its translation is CASRYEGGLNTEAFF.

The chain uses TRBV12-3 or TRBV12-4 and TRBJ1-2; 10 bases line up with TRBD1. The V segment lost 6 bases and the J segment 4 bases; nucleotides outside the gene matches: 2. The CDR3 has 13 residues. The CDR3 sequence is CASSRDRGYGYTF. The CDR3 nucleotides read TGTGCCAGCAGCCGGGACAGGGGCTATGGCTACACCTTC.

The V call is TRBV10-3, the J call TRBJ2-2, with D tentatively TRBD1 or TRBD2 (5 bases each). The V and J ends lost 7 bases and 1 base respectively, with 13 bases between them. CDR1 is ENHRY, CDR2 SYGVKD, per germline. The CDR3 has 15 amino acids. The DNA of the CDR3 is TGTGCCATCACTCCGGGACCGGGGAACACCGGGGAGCTGTTTTTT. Translating it yields CAITPGPGNTGELFF.

The V gene is TRBV6-5, the J gene TRBJ1-1; D unresolved. V dropped 4 bases and J dropped 1 base, with 7 bases sitting between them. Looked up from germline, CDR1 is MNHEY and CDR2 is SVGAGI. The CDR3 contains 13 residues. The chain's CDR3 is CASSFERNTEAFF. For the CDR3, the DNA is TGTGCCAGCAGTTTTGAGAGGAACACTGAAGCTTTCTTT.

V is TRBV7-9 and J is TRBJ2-1; 9 nucleotides align to TRBD1. Germline CDR1 reads SEHNR; CDR2 reads FQNEAQ (reference sequence). The CDR3 spans 12 residues. Germline trimming cut 0 bases from V and 15 bases from J; bases unmatched to any gene: 3. The CDR3 DNA reads TGTGCCAGCAGCTTAGCGGGGACAGGGACGTTCTTC. It codes for CASSLAGTGTFF.

V and J are TRBV28 and TRBJ1-5; 8 nucleotides agree with TRBD1. This CDR3 contains 18 residues. Germline CDR1 is MDHEN and CDR2 is SYDVKM. V lost 6 bases to trimming and J lost 6 bases; unmatched junction nucleotides: 19. As DNA, the CDR3 is TGTGCCAGCAGATCCGAGGGACAGGTATCCCCAATAGGTCAGCCCCAGCATTTT. Its translation: CASRSEGQVSPIGQPQHF.

The chain couples TRBV5-1 to TRBJ1-4, with no clear D. Germline lookup yields CDR1 SGHRS and CDR2 YFSETQ. This CDR3 contains 13 residues. V gave up 4 bases and J gave up 0 bases, with 4 bases separating them. The DNA for the CDR3 is TGCGCCAGCAGCAGGTCAACTAATGAAAAACTGTTTTTT. It encodes CASSRSTNEKLFF.

The chain is built from TRBV7-8 and TRBJ2-7, with 8 bases lining up with TRBD2. The germline V gene has CDR1 SGHVS and CDR2 FQNEAQ. J lost 0 bases, V lost 1 base, and 5 bases had no gene match. CDR3 length equals 16 residues. CDR3 protein: CASSLVAGGFSYEQYF. The DNA for the CDR3 is TGTGCCAGCAGCTTAGTGGCGGGGGGCTTCTCCTACGAGCAGTACTTC. The whole variable domain, remainder taken from reference TRBV7-8 and TRBJ2-7, is GAGVSQSPRYKVAKRGQDVALRCDPISGHVSLFWYQQALGQGPEFLTYFQNEAQLDKSGLPSDRFFAERPEGSVSTLKIQRTQQEDSAVYLCASSLVAGGFSYEQYFGPGTRLTVT.

The chain recombines TRBV25-1 with TRBJ1-5; D unclear. This CDR3 is 15 amino acids long. CDR1 and CDR2 (germline): MGHDK, SYGVNS. V shed 0 bases and J shed 4 bases, with 10 bases lying between them. CDR3 in amino acids: CASSEYGPGNQPQHF. The CDR3 bases are TGTGCCAGCAGTGAATACGGGCCTGGGAATCAGCCCCAGCATTTT.

The gene calls are TRBV7-9 and TRBJ2-5, with D possibly matching TRBD1 (7 bases). The CDR3 has 15 residues. V was trimmed by 5 bases and J by 5 bases, leaving 18 bases between them. Looked up from germline, CDR1 is SEHNR and CDR2 is FQNEAQ (reference sequence). This CDR3 reads CASSRPRAGGETQYF. CDR3 nucleotides: TGTGCCAGCAGCCGACCTCGGGCAGGGGGGGAGACCCAGTACTTC.

This rearrangement joins TRBV15 to TRBJ2-1; D is perhaps TRBD1 (5 bases). The V gene lost 0 bases and the J gene lost 0 bases, with 12 bases spanning the gap. CDR3 length: 17 amino acids. The germline V gene encodes CDR1 LNHNV and CDR2 YYDKDF (reference sequence). For the CDR3, the DNA is TGTGCCACCAGCAGAGAAACAGGACCGAGCTCCTACAATGAGCAGTTCTTC. Residues: CATSRETGPSSYNEQFF.

The chain employs TRBV7-6 and TRBJ2-5; D is unclear. Trimming removed 4 bases from V and 7 bases from J, with 10 bases in between. The CDR3 length is 12 residues. CDR1 is SGHVS, CDR2 FNYEAQ, per germline. CDR3 nucleotide sequence: TGTGCCAGCAGCTCTTATGATGCGACCCAGTACTTC. This gives the protein CASSSYDATQYF.

The J gene is TRBJ1-2, the V gene TRBV6-1; possible D gene TRBD1, 6 bases. This CDR3 has 16 amino acids. Germline-derived CDR1 and CDR2 are MNHNS and SASEGT. With 0 bases removed from V and 6 bases from J, the gap between germline ends came to 17 bases. The CDR3 DNA reads TGTGCCAGCAGTGAAGCGGGGGCAGGGTTTAAGGATGGCTACACCTTC. Its translation: CASSEAGAGFKDGYTF.